Below are 27 T cell receptor beta chains sequenced from a single sample in a study of CD8 T cells in Susac syndrome. Random hexamers were used to reverse transcribe the RNA input (about 0.5 to 1 ug). TCRdb itself ran the immunoSEQ multiplex PCR reads through MiXCR, one entry per CDR3 protein. The sample lists 330,000 or so distinct CDR3 sequences, roughly 85% seen once, with approximately 0.2% in the top ten. The sample taken for sequencing was CD8+ T cells from PBMCs. All receptors come from a human donor with multiple sclerosis.

This clonotype is a singleton in its sample. The V gene is TRBV14, the J gene TRBJ2-7; 7 bases are a match to TRBD1. Germline CDR1 and CDR2: SGHDN and FVKESK. The CDR3 length is 15 residues. V lost 4 bases, J lost 2 bases, and 8 bases stayed unmatched. CDR3 protein: CASSLPGQDPYEQYF. The DNA of the CDR3 is TGTGCCAGCAGCCTCCCTGGACAGGACCCCTACGAGCAGTACTTC.

The rearrangement joins TRBV19 to TRBJ2-1, with TRBD2 matching 12 bases. Germline V lookup: CDR1 LNHDA, CDR2 SQIVND (reference sequence). V was pared by 5 bases and J by 8 bases, with 7 bases of the junction left unmatched. The CDR3 runs 15 residues. For the CDR3, the DNA is TGTGCCAGTAGTCTGCTAGCGGGGGGGGTCCATGAGCAGTTCTTC. This translates into CASSLLAGGVHEQFF.

The chain employs TRBV4-3 and TRBJ1-2; 7 nucleotides line up with TRBD1. Germline-derived CDR1 and CDR2 are LGHNA and YSLEER. J was trimmed by 8 bases and V by 3 bases; bases with no gene match: 6. CDR3 length: 13 residues. For the CDR3, the DNA is TGCGCCAGCAGCCAGGGGAGACAGGGAGGCTACACCTTC. Residues: CASSQGRQGGYTF.

The chain recombines TRBV7-9 with TRBJ2-5, with TRBD2 matching 14 bases. V lost 2 bases to trimming and J lost 5 bases; unmatched junction nucleotides: 4. Germline V gene sequence: CDR1 SEHNR, CDR2 FQNEAQ (reference sequence). The CDR3 contains 16 residues. CDR3 coding DNA: TGTGCCAGCAGCTTAAGACTAGCGGGAGGGAAGGAGACCCAGTACTTC. Its protein is CASSLRLAGGKETQYF.

The chain joins TRBV27 to TRBJ2-7, with D perhaps matching TRBD2 (6 bases). The V end was cut by 4 bases, the J end by 6 bases, with 13 bases between. The CDR3 is 13 amino acids. Germline V gene lookup returns CDR1 MNHEY and CDR2 SMNVEV (reference sequence). The CDR3 loop reads CASSWGLALEQYF. The CDR3, as DNA: TGTGCCAGCAGTTGGGGACTTGCACTCGAGCAGTACTTC.

The J gene is TRBJ1-4, the V gene TRBV30; D is undetermined. This CDR3 is built from 13 residues. The V gene's germline CDR1 is GTSNPN and CDR2 SVGIG (reference sequence). V dropped 1 base and J dropped 6 bases, with 9 bases sitting between them. The CDR3 loop is CAWSGFGDEKLFF. The CDR3 DNA reads as TGTGCCTGGAGTGGTTTTGGGGATGAAAAACTGTTTTTT.

As DNA, the CDR3 is TGTGCCAGCAGTTACGAGGGGTGGGATGAGCAGTTCTTC. Its translation: CASSYEGWDEQFF. The chain carries TRBV6-2 or TRBV6-3 and TRBJ2-1; either TRBD1 or TRBD2 may supply D (5 bases each). V lost 2 bases to trimming and J lost 8 bases, with 10 bases between them. This CDR3 has 13 amino acids. CDR1 and CDR2 (germline): MNHEY, SVGEGT.

Here the CDR3 reads CASSEDRLLAKNIQYF. The CDR3, as DNA: TGTGCCAGCAGCGAGGACAGGTTGCTAGCCAAAAACATTCAGTACTTC. This chain uses TRBV5-6 with TRBJ2-4; 7 bases match TRBD1. The CDR3 loop spans 16 amino acids. Germline-derived CDR1 and CDR2 are SGHDT and YYEEEE. V lost 4 bases and J lost 0; bases outside the gene matches: 7.

The chain links TRBV18 to TRBJ2-2; 8 bases map to TRBD2. This CDR3 spans 17 amino acids. The V gene end was trimmed by 2 bases and the J gene end by 2 bases; junction bases not matched to a gene: 7. The germline V gene encodes CDR1 KGHSH and CDR2 LQKENI. The chain's CDR3 is CASSPATGLGNTGELFF. CDR3 in DNA: TGTGCCAGCTCACCAGCAACGGGACTAGGCAACACCGGGGAGCTGTTTTTT.

This clonotype was observed a few times. The chain links TRBV3-1 to TRBJ2-1; 9 bases fit TRBD1. Germline V gene lookup returns CDR1 LGHDT and CDR2 YNNKEL (reference sequence). Trimming took 4 bases from V and 7 from J; bases not matched to a gene: 8. The CDR3 is 15 residues long. The CDR3 DNA sequence: TGTGCCAGCAGCCCATACCGGGACAGGGCAAATGAGCAGTTCTTC. The encoded protein is CASSPYRDRANEQFF.

This chain links TRBV30 with TRBJ2-1; D may match TRBD1 or TRBD2 (5 bases each). Germline assignment: CDR1 GTSNPN and CDR2 SVGIG (reference sequence). The CDR3 is 15 amino acids. Between the trimmed V and J ends, which lost 1 base and 4 bases, there was a span of 14 bases. The CDR3 sequence: CAWSEEGREYNEQFF. Here the CDR3 DNA reads TGTGCCTGGAGTGAAGAGGGCAGGGAATACAATGAGCAGTTCTTC.

The V call is TRBV15, the J call TRBJ2-1; TRBD2 matches 7 bases. CDR1 is LNHNV, CDR2 YYDKDF, per germline (reference sequence). After removal of 8 bases from V and 6 bases from J, the junction contained 13 bases not matched to a gene. There are 15 residues in the CDR3. CDR3 bases: TGTGCCACCGGGGAGGGCCCTCTTGTTACCAATGAGCAGTTCTTC. It is translated as CATGEGPLVTNEQFF. Together with reference TRBV15 and TRBJ2-1, the CDR3 gives the full variable domain: DAMVIQNPRYQVTQFGKPVTLSCSQTLNHNVMYWYQQKSSQAPKLLFHYYDKDFNNEADTPDNFQSRRPNTSFCFLDIRSPGLGDTAMYLCATGEGPLVTNEQFFGPGTRLTVL.

This clonotype is a singleton in its sample. This chain connects TRBV20-1 to TRBJ1-5; D is uncertain. Germline values: CDR1 DFQATT, CDR2 SNEGSKA (reference sequence). The CDR3 loop spans 14 amino acids. The V end was cut by 3 bases, the J end by 0 bases, with 9 bases between. Here the CDR3 reads CSARSLYSNQPQHF. For the CDR3, the DNA is TGCAGTGCTAGGTCGCTTTATAGCAATCAGCCCCAGCATTTT.

V gene TRBV13 combines with J gene TRBJ2-3, with TRBD2 matching over 8 bases. V lost 5 bases and J lost 2; bases outside the gene matches: 9. Germline V gene data show CDR1 as PRHDT and CDR2 as FYEKMQ (reference sequence). This CDR3 region has 16 residues. CDR3: CASSERLAPNTDTQYF. DNA of the CDR3: TGTGCCAGCAGCGAAAGACTAGCGCCAAACACAGATACGCAGTATTTT.

This chain uses TRBV19 with TRBJ2-7; 15 bases map to TRBD2. In germline, CDR1 is LNHDA, CDR2 SQIVND (reference sequence). The CDR3 extends over 15 amino acids. V lost 5 bases, J lost 7 bases, and 6 bases stayed unmatched. The CDR3 here is CASSFSGLAGGEQYF. Here the CDR3 DNA reads TGTGCCAGTAGTTTCTCGGGACTAGCGGGAGGAGAGCAGTACTTC.

The chain carries TRBV28 and TRBJ2-1; TRBD1 or TRBD2 may be the D gene (5 bases each). Germline V gene data show CDR1 as MDHEN and CDR2 as SYDVKM. The CDR3 runs 15 residues. Trimming cost V 4 bases and J 8 bases, with 18 bases left between them. This CDR3 reads CASSWGPAHGDEQFF. CDR3 DNA sequence: TGTGCCAGCAGTTGGGGACCAGCTCACGGCGATGAGCAGTTCTTC.

The chain has TRBV30 and TRBJ2-1, with TRBD2 identical over 12 bases. Trimming removed 5 bases from V and 7 bases from J; junction bases left unmatched: 9. The CDR3 extends over 15 amino acids. Germline values: CDR1 GTSNPN, CDR2 SVGIG (reference sequence). CDR3 nucleotides: TGTGCCTGGCAGCTAGCGGGAGGGCCCGGGAATGAGCAGTTCTTC. It is translated as CAWQLAGGPGNEQFF.

The rearrangement links TRBV5-1 to TRBJ2-2, with D possibly being TRBD2 (5 bases). Trimming shortened V by 3 bases and J by 0 bases, and 12 bases separated the two germline ends. The length of the CDR3 is 16 residues. CDR1 is SGHRS and CDR2 is YFSETQ in the germline V gene. DNA of the CDR3: TGCGCCAGCAGCTCGGGGTGGGCAGCGAACACCGGGGAGCTGTTTTTT. Its protein product is CASSSGWAANTGELFF.

The J gene is TRBJ2-1, the V gene TRBV5-5; D gene unclear. The V gene's germline CDR1 is SGHKS and CDR2 YYEKEE (reference sequence). V lost 4 bases and J lost 7, with 15 bases in between. The CDR3 runs 14 residues. CDR3 residues: CASSPPNVGNEQFF. The CDR3 nucleotides read TGTGCCAGCAGCCCACCGAATGTGGGAAATGAGCAGTTCTTC. Combining the CDR3 with reference TRBV5-5 and TRBJ2-1 gives the whole variable domain DAGVTQSPTHLIKTRGQQVTLRCSPISGHKSVSWYQQVLGQGPQFIFQYYEKEERGRGNFPDRFSARQFPNYSSELNVNALLLGDSALYLCASSPPNVGNEQFFGPGTRLTVL.

The chain combines TRBV27 with TRBJ1-2; D not resolved. Trimming cost V 8 bases and J 0 bases, with 10 bases left between them. Looked up from germline, CDR1 is MNHEY and CDR2 is SMNVEV (reference sequence). This CDR3 contains 13 residues. The CDR3 sequence is CASGDQANYGYTF. Here the CDR3 DNA reads TGTGCCAGCGGTGACCAAGCTAACTATGGCTACACCTTC.

The chain carries TRBV4-3 and TRBJ2-1; 10 nucleotides line up with TRBD1. CDR3 length equals 20 residues. V lost 1 base, J lost 2 bases, and 14 bases stayed unmatched. Germline V lookup: CDR1 LGHNA, CDR2 YSLEER. CDR3 sequence: CASSQGGTGAHFRTYNEQFF. The CDR3 nucleotides are TGCGCCAGCAGCCAAGGTGGGACAGGGGCGCATTTTAGGACCTACAATGAGCAGTTCTTC.

The chain carries TRBV6-2 or TRBV6-3 and TRBJ2-7, with no clear D. The V end lost 0 bases, the J end lost 4 bases, and 13 bases lay between the germline ends. This CDR3 is built from 15 residues. Germline CDR1 is MNHEY and CDR2 is SVGEGT. Here the CDR3 DNA reads TGTGCCAGCAGTTACTCTCCTCGGAACAGTTACGAGCAGTACTTC. Residues: CASSYSPRNSYEQYF.

The chain is built from TRBV7-8 and TRBJ2-5, with D possibly called TRBD1 or TRBD2 (5 bases each). The CDR3 is 14 residues long. Germline CDR1 and CDR2: SGHVS and FQNEAQ. V was trimmed by 1 base and J by 5 bases, leaving 11 bases between them. The CDR3 loop is CASSLVGVMETQYF. CDR3 in DNA: TGTGCCAGCAGCTTAGTGGGGGTAATGGAGACCCAGTACTTC.

This chain uses TRBV29-1 with TRBJ2-7, with TRBD2 matching over 13 bases. The CDR3 runs to 14 residues. The junction had 8 bases not matched to a gene; V was cut back by 6 bases and J by 6 bases. Germline V gives CDR1 SQVTM, CDR2 ANQGSEA. The CDR3 DNA follows: TGCAGCGTCTCGGGACTAGCGGGACGGGGCGAGCAGTACTTC. Protein: CSVSGLAGRGEQYF.

The CDR3 DNA reads as TGTGCCAGCAGCAAATCGGTGTCTTGGTTCGGGACTAGCGGGACCGGGGAGCTGTTTTTT. Protein sequence: CASSKSVSWFGTSGTGELFF. This chain connects TRBV21-1 to TRBJ2-2; the table's D call, TRBD2, has no DNA check behind it. TRBV21-1 is a pseudogene. The CDR3 length is 20 residues.

The rearrangement links TRBV4-3 to TRBJ1-1; 9 positions match TRBD1. The CDR3 has 15 residues. Per germline, CDR1 LGHNA and CDR2 YSLEER. The junction had 7 bases not matched to a gene; V was cut back by 3 bases and J by 5 bases. CDR3 DNA sequence: TGCGCCAGCAGCCAGGCAATGGGACAGGGAACTGAAGCTTTCTTT. Amino acid sequence: CASSQAMGQGTEAFF.

The chain employs TRBV28 and TRBJ1-2, with D perhaps matching TRBD1 (5 bases). V was cut by 6 bases and J by 4 bases, with 15 bases left in between. The CDR3 is 14 amino acids. Germline V gene data show CDR1 as MDHEN and CDR2 as SYDVKM. The CDR3 DNA sequence: TGTGCCAGCAGCCCCGGTGGGGGTCCCTATGGCTACACCTTC. It yields the protein CASSPGGGPYGYTF.